These T cell receptor beta chains were read from a single sample in a study of regulatory T cells in long-lasting Graves disease. A single record per CDR3 protein comes from TCRdb applying MiXCR to the multiplex PCR reads. The sample shows 350,000 to 450,000 distinct CDR3 sequences, 15% of them seen only once. These data also formed part of another study, on T cells in Graves' hyperthyroidism and ophthalmopathy.

The input for sequencing was peripheral blood mononuclear cells (PBMCs), taken at new diagnosis, from a patient treated with antithyroid drugs. The source of these receptors is a woman between 25 and 40 years old with Graves disease. Each CDR3 is given without its conserved first and last residue.

length: 14
V: TRBV10-3
CDR3: AISERPSGGTGELF

length: 12
V: TRBV28
CDR3: ASYGQGRTGELF

length: 12
V: TRBV2
CDR3: ASSGKLMNTEAF

length: 12
V: TRBV7-9
CDR3: ASSFPGVPGELF

length: 12
V: TRBV2
CDR3: ASSEPSVVQPQH

length: 13
V: TRBV4-1
CDR3: ASSGGAKGNTEAF

length: 13
V: TRBV7-8
CDR3: ASSPVAGPYNEQF

length: 13
V: TRBV3-1
CDR3: ASSHSEHSYNEQF

length: 11
V: TRBV7-2
CDR3: ASSTGPQETQY

length: 12
V: TRBV5-1
CDR3: ASSLGQGYNEQF

length: 13
V: TRBV2
CDR3: ASSGDRAANSPLH

length: 12
V: TRBV5-5
CDR3: ALQGAEGNQPQH

length: 16
V: TRBV28
CDR3: ASSFERKAGRGTDTQY

length: 11
V: TRBV7-2
CDR3: TSSLVESGEQY

length: 11
V: TRBV27
CDR3: ASSLSTVREQF

length: 11
V: TRBV29-1
CDR3: SVERQGVNIQY

length: 12
V: TRBV5-1
CDR3: ASSPVGPNYGYT